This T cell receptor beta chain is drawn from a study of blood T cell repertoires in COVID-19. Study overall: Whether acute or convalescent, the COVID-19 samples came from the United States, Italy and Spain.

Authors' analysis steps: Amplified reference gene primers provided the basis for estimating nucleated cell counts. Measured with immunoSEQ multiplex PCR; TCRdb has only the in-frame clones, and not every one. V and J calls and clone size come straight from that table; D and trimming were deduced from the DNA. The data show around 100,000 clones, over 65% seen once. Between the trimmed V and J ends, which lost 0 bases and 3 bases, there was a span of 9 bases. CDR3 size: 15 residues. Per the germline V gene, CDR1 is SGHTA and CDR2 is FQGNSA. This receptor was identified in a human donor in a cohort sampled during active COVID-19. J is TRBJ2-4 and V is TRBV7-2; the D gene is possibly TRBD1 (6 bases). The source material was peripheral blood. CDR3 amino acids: CASSLALDSKNIQYF. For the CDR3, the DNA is TGTGCCAGCAGCTTAGCATTGGACAGCAAAAACATTCAGTACTTC.